Listed here are 7 T cell receptor beta chains from one sample, sequenced in a study of cytomegalovirus exposure and HLA in healthy donors. 60 Vbeta and 13 Jbeta primers were used in PCR. Some clones are missing from TCRdb's copy, which holds only in-frame ones; the method was immunoSEQ multiplex PCR. The sample lists 50,000 or so clones; about 50% were seen once. The sequenced sample consisted of PBMCs. Source of these receptors: a human donor in good health.

The chain is built from TRBV5-5 and TRBJ1-2, with unresolved D. Germline CDR1 SGHKS, CDR2 YYEKEE (reference sequence). CDR3 length equals 12 residues. The V gene lost 4 bases and the J gene lost 8 bases, with 12 bases spanning the gap. CDR3 sequence: CASSDTPIGYTF. In nucleotides, the CDR3 is TGTGCCAGCAGCGACACCCCTATCGGCTACACCTTC.

This clone was seen only a few times. The chain combines TRBV4-3 with TRBJ1-1; D call uncertain. This CDR3 spans 15 amino acids. Germline loops: CDR1 LGHNA, CDR2 YSLEER. V was pared by 0 bases and J by 4 bases, with 12 bases between. CDR3 coding DNA: TGCGCCAGCAGCCAAGATCACGCGGGTGGCACTGAAGCTTTCTTT. Residues: CASSQDHAGGTEAFF.

This sequence joins TRBV19 and TRBJ2-1; D may be TRBD1 (5 bases). Germline V gene sequence: CDR1 LNHDA, CDR2 SQIVND (reference sequence). This CDR3 comprises 14 residues. Deletions cut 7 bases from V and 3 bases from J, with 13 bases between. The CDR3 region is CASKRAGNYNEQFF. In DNA form, the CDR3 reads TGTGCCAGTAAAAGGGCAGGGAACTACAATGAGCAGTTCTTC.

The chain recombines TRBV5-5 with TRBJ1-2; unclear D gene. CDR1 and CDR2 from the germline V gene are SGHKS and YYEKEE (reference sequence). The CDR3 length is 17 residues. The germline V and J ends were trimmed by 3 bases and 5 bases, with 23 bases remaining between them. The DNA of the CDR3 is TGTGCCAGCAGCTCAAATCCAGGCAGGTCCAGTTCGTATGGCTACACCTTC. Translated, it gives CASSSNPGRSSSYGYTF.

The CDR3: CASSETGLEAFF. The CDR3 region has the DNA TGTGCCAGCAGTGAAACAGGGCTCGAAGCTTTCTTT. The J gene is TRBJ1-1, the V gene TRBV2; perhaps TRBD1 as D (6 bases). CDR1 and CDR2 from the germline V gene are SNHLY and FYNNEI. The CDR3 has 12 residues. Trimming pared 2 bases from V and 8 bases from J, leaving 9 bases between.

CDR3 sequence (DNA): TGTGCCAGCAGCTTGGGCGCCTACGAGCAGTACTTC. Protein: CASSLGAYEQYF. The chain links TRBV5-4 to TRBJ2-7, with D uncertain. The V end lost 0 bases, the J end lost 2 bases, and 3 bases lay between the germline ends. The CDR3 loop spans 12 amino acids. Germline loops: CDR1 SGHNT, CDR2 YYREEE (reference sequence).

The V and J genes are TRBV5-1 and TRBJ2-7; 11 bases align to TRBD2. The V gene end was trimmed by 0 bases and the J gene end by 5 bases; junction bases not matched to a gene: 4. The CDR3 covers 15 residues. Germline lookup yields CDR1 SGHRS and CDR2 YFSETQ. The CDR3, as DNA: TGCGCCAGCAGCTTGGGACTAGCGGGGTCCCACGAGCAGTACTTC. The encoded protein is CASSLGLAGSHEQYF.